Sequencing of this T cell receptor (beta chain) was carried out in a study of vaccination effects on CD4 cells after COVID-19. This CDR3 has 14 residues. Per germline, CDR1 SGHTA and CDR2 FQGTGA. Losses at the gene ends were 0 bases for V and 7 bases for J; bases not matched to a gene: 4. Expansion of antigen-specific CD4+ T cells with viral peptide pools was carried out by the ViraFEST assay before sequencing. Culture lasted around eleven days before CD4+ T cell isolation. PCR confirmed that the person was infected with SARS-CoV-2 between March and December 2020. For each well, two million PBMC were cultured with 10 IU/ml IL-2 and roughly 9.2 ug/ml peptides. The authors used an HIV-1 Nef peptide pool as the negative control culture. Profiling relied on immunoSEQ multiplex PCR, and the TCRdb table lists in-frame clones only, not all of them. The sample has around 75,000 clones; over 65% are singletons.

Turning to this clone: What it binds is not known.

The receptor comes from a human donor who had a prior SARS-CoV-2 infection. The genes are TRBV7-3 and TRBJ2-7; the match to TRBD2 covers 9 bases. This specimen was CD4+ T cells from PBMCs cultured with HIV peptides, taken before COVID-19 vaccination. Described subset: HIV-1 Nef peptide pool negative control/reference culture. CDR3 sequence reads: CASSLTSGSSEQYF. The CDR3 region has the DNA TGTGCCAGCAGCTTAACTAGCGGGAGTTCGGAGCAGTACTTC.